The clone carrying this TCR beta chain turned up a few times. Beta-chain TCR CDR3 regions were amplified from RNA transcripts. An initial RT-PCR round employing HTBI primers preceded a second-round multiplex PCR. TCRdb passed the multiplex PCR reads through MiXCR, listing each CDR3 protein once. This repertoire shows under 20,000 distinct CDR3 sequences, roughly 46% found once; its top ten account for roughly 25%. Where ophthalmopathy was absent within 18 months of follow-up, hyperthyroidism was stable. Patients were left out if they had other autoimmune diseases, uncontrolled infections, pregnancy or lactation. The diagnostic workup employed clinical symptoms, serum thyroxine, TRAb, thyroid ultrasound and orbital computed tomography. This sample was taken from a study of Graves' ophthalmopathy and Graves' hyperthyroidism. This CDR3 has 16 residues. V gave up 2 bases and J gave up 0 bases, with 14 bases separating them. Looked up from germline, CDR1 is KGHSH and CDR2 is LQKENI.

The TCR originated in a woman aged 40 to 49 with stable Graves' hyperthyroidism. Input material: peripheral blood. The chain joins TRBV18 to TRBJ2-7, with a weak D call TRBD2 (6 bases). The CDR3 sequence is CASSPSGTSSSYEQYF. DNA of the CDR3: TGTGCCAGCTCACCATCTGGGACTTCCAGCTCCTACGAGCAGTACTTC. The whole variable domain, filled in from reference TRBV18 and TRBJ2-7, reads NAGVMQNPRHLVRRRGQEARLRCSPMKGHSHVYWYRQLPEEGLKFMVYLQKENIIDESGMPKERFSAEFPKEGPSILRIQQVVRGDSAAYFCASSPSGTSSSYEQYFGPGTRLTVT.